The 16 T cell receptor beta chains below were found in one sample sequenced in a study of blood T cell repertoires in COVID-19. The assay was immunoSEQ multiplex PCR, and TCRdb's table has in-frame clones only and misses some. The sample has approximately 500,000 clones, roughly 90% seen once. Input material: PBMCs or T cells enriched from blood (not recorded which). These receptors were taken from a middle-aged woman who had recovered from COVID-19.

The gene calls are TRBV15 and TRBJ1-1; D possibly corresponds to TRBD1 (6 bases). Germline loops: CDR1 LNHNV, CDR2 YYDKDF (reference sequence). The CDR3 has 14 amino acids. Deletions cut 3 bases from V and 1 base from J, with 9 bases between. The CDR3 spells CATSRDRPNTEAFF. As DNA, the CDR3 is TGTGCCACCAGCAGGGACAGACCGAACACTGAAGCTTTCTTT.

The V and J genes are TRBV19 and TRBJ2-7, with no clear D. CDR3 size: 15 residues. Germline V gene lookup returns CDR1 LNHDA and CDR2 SQIVND (reference sequence). V dropped 3 bases and J dropped 2 bases, with 14 bases sitting between them. This chain's CDR3 is CASSMTRISTYEQYF. In DNA form, the CDR3 reads TGTGCCAGTAGTATGACACGGATCTCGACCTACGAGCAGTACTTC.

The chain uses TRBV3-1 (or the pseudogene TRBV3-2) and TRBJ2-1; 12 bases map to TRBD2. The CDR3 length is 17 residues. The junction had 9 bases not matched to a gene; V was cut back by 5 bases and J by 4 bases. Per germline, CDR1 LGHDT and CDR2 YNNKEL (reference sequence). The CDR3 nucleotides are TGTGCCAGCAGCTCCGGCCTGGGACTAGCGGGTTACAATGAGCAGTTCTTC. This encodes CASSSGLGLAGYNEQFF.

CDR3 in amino acids: CASSRGQGIDTEAFF. DNA for the CDR3: TGTGCCAGCAGCCGCGGACAGGGGATAGACACTGAAGCTTTCTTT. The genes are TRBV3-1 (or the pseudogene TRBV3-2) and TRBJ1-1; 9 bases are a match to TRBD1. Per germline, CDR1 LGHDT and CDR2 YNNKEL (reference sequence). CDR3 length equals 15 residues. V gave up 4 bases and J gave up 3 bases; unmatched junction bases: 6.

The CDR3 spells CASRTGFGSNSPLHF. The DNA for the CDR3 is TGTGCCAGCAGAACAGGGTTCGGGTCTAATTCACCCCTCCACTTT. This chain connects TRBV6-5 to TRBJ1-6; TRBD1 might be the D (6 bases). CDR1 and CDR2 from the germline V gene are MNHEY and SVGAGI. V was shortened by 6 bases and J by 6 bases, with 15 bases between the two germline ends. The CDR3 is made up of 15 amino acids.

In its sample, this clone was seen a few times. This rearrangement joins TRBV27 to TRBJ1-5; TRBD1 matches 9 bases. Germline V gene sequence: CDR1 MNHEY, CDR2 SMNVEV (reference sequence). The V segment lost 5 bases and the J segment 3 bases; nucleotides outside the gene matches: 8. The CDR3 runs to 16 residues. The CDR3 loop is CASSALQGADNQPQHF. CDR3 DNA sequence: TGTGCCAGCAGTGCACTACAGGGGGCTGACAATCAGCCCCAGCATTTT.

This clone was observed a handful of times. The chain is built from TRBV9 and TRBJ1-5, with D perhaps TRBD1 (5 bases). The V gene lost 0 bases and the J gene lost 5 bases, with 12 bases spanning the gap. This CDR3 is 15 amino acids long. Germline lookup yields CDR1 SGDLS and CDR2 YYNGEE. The CDR3 reads CASSVASGFDQPQHF. As DNA, the CDR3 is TGTGCCAGCAGCGTAGCCTCAGGGTTTGATCAGCCCCAGCATTTT.

The V and J genes are TRBV7-6 and TRBJ2-1, with 10 bases that match TRBD2. Trimming removed 2 bases from V and 12 bases from J; junction bases left unmatched: 13. The CDR3 length is 16 residues. Germline CDR1 SGHVS, CDR2 FNYEAQ. The CDR3 coding sequence is TGTGCCAGCAGCTTATCTGAACTAGCGGGATCAGGAGGGCAGTTCTTC. It codes for CASSLSELAGSGGQFF.

The chain uses TRBV9 and TRBJ1-6; 9 nucleotides align to TRBD1. Germline values: CDR1 SGDLS, CDR2 YYNGEE. V was clipped by 3 bases and J by 9 bases; unmatched bases: 10. The CDR3 extends over 16 amino acids. CDR3 bases: TGTGCCAGCAGCGCGATGACAGGGGGAGTCGGTTCACCCCTCCACTTT. Its protein is CASSAMTGGVGSPLHF.

J is TRBJ2-3 and V is TRBV27; 8 nucleotides agree with TRBD2. CDR1 is MNHEY and CDR2 is SMNVEV in the germline V gene (reference sequence). Germline trimming cut 5 bases from V and 2 bases from J; bases unmatched to any gene: 6. This CDR3 has 15 residues. This CDR3 is CASSLGTSNTDTQYF. The CDR3 bases are TGTGCCAGCAGTCTCGGGACTAGTAACACAGATACGCAGTATTTT.

This chain joins TRBV18 and TRBJ1-4; 7 positions agree with TRBD1. V lost 3 bases, J lost 8 bases, and 9 bases stayed unmatched. Germline assignment: CDR1 KGHSH and CDR2 LQKENI. This CDR3 has 15 residues. CDR3 sequence (DNA): TGTGCCAGCTCACCCCCTGGGGACAGACGGGAAAAACTGTTTTTT. Translating gives CASSPPGDRREKLFF.

The J gene is TRBJ2-7, the V gene TRBV4-1; the D is unclear. This CDR3 contains 17 residues. Germline V gene lookup returns CDR1 MGHRA and CDR2 YSYEKL. Trimming stripped 0 bases from V and 3 bases from J, with 18 bases between. The CDR3: CASSQDPLAELGYEQYF. DNA of the CDR3: TGCGCCAGCAGCCAAGATCCTCTGGCGGAGTTGGGCTACGAGCAGTACTTC.

The chain has TRBV11-2 and TRBJ2-1; 8 bases are shared with TRBD1. J lost 4 bases, V lost 6 bases, and 11 bases had no gene match. The CDR3 has 16 amino acids. CDR1 and CDR2 from the germline V gene are SGHAT and FQNNGV. The DNA for the CDR3 is TGTGCCAGCAGTCGAGGACAGGGACTCCTATACAATGAGCAGTTCTTC. Its protein is CASSRGQGLLYNEQFF.

This clone showed up just once. The chain employs TRBV25-1 and TRBJ1-1, with a tentative D call TRBD1 (6 bases). Germline CDR1 is MGHDK and CDR2 is SYGVNS. Trimming removed 6 bases from V and 8 bases from J, with 10 bases in between. The length of the CDR3 is 11 residues. DNA for the CDR3: TGTGCCAGCAGCTCGACAGGAGAAGCTTTCTTT. Its translation is CASSSTGEAFF.

The DNA for the CDR3 is TGTGCCAGCAGCCCAACAGGGGGCTGGGGTGGCTACACCTTC. Its protein is CASSPTGGWGGYTF. The chain joins TRBV25-1 to TRBJ1-2, with 9 bases that match TRBD1. The V segment lost 6 bases and the J segment 7 bases; nucleotides outside the gene matches: 9. The germline CDR1 and CDR2 sequences are MGHDK and SYGVNS. The CDR3 consists of 14 residues.

This sequence joins TRBV5-8 and TRBJ1-5; 7 bases agree with TRBD1. Trimming at V came to 4 bases and at J to 1 base, leaving 5 bases not matched to a gene. Germline lookup yields CDR1 SGHTS and CDR2 YDEGEE. The CDR3 runs to 15 residues. CDR3 in DNA: TGTGCCAGCAGCGCCGGACAGGCAAGCAATCAGCCCCAGCATTTT. Residues: CASSAGQASNQPQHF.